This section outlines one T cell receptor (beta chain) sequence together with its context. The antigen this receptor binds is unknown. Base qualities are not at hand, and no much larger clone is one base apart. This sample stems from a study of cytomegalovirus exposure and HLA in healthy donors (dated by TCRdb to the late 2010s). The study in broad terms: In an earlier analysis of around 540 of the donors, about 270 Gb of sequence data and just under 120 million unique TCR beta sequences from 150 million to 200 million T cells were reported. Around 330 gigabases of sequencing data and roughly 81 million unique TCR sequences made up an early release that covered 640 HLA-typed donors. Among the roughly 400 genotyped donors, around 81% belonged to the genetic ancestry cluster associated with self-reported Caucasian donors. The study aimed to test whether cataloging public T cell receptors could reveal signatures of past pathogen exposure. The study profiled the T cell repertoires of hundreds of subjects by immunosequencing and related them to cytomegalovirus serostatus. In addition to the first cohort of around 670 subjects, a separate validation cohort of around 110 different subjects was used. The study combined high-throughput TCR immunosequencing, statistical association of individual TCRs with disease status, and machine learning to predict cytomegalovirus infection status. A later analysis re-examined previously published TCR beta repertoires from 600 to 700 donors and added high-resolution HLA genotyping to investigate patterns of TCR occurrence. Rather than drawing on any new phenotypic data, the later analysis identified candidate immune exposures from TCR beta sequences and the way those sequences occurred across donors. An earlier analysis of some 600 of the donors applied high-throughput TCR beta sequencing to assess whether each TCR beta V gene segment acted as functional or pseudogenic. Donor age, sex, ethnicity and CMV serostatus were compiled alongside the repertoire data. In a later genetic analysis, genome-wide SNP genotypes for about three fifths of the roughly 670 donors were used, and that subset was treated as a discovery cohort. All discovery cohort repertoires had been generated using a single sequencing platform. HLA typing included class I and class II loci at four-digit resolution. The number of donors typed differed by locus, with roughly 629-640 for A, B, C, DRB1 and DQB1, more than 500 for DQA1, 600 to 610 for DPA1, and approximately 470 for DPB1. Several DR-DQ haplotypes were handled as single units for association and clustering, since linkage in the cohort was strong. Across around 400 genotyped donors of the cohort, an average of about 240,000 unique TCR beta nucleotide sequences per donor were sequenced, and roughly a sixth of those sequences were non-productive.

The method was the immunoSEQ multiplex PCR assay. The multiplex PCR relied on a mix of 60 forward primers for TCR Vbeta segments and 13 reverse primers for TCR Jbeta segments. The CDR3 region of rearranged TCR beta genes was amplified from genomic DNA by a multiplex PCR assay. The amplified TCR beta libraries were sequenced on the Illumina HiSeq System as 87-base-pair reads. From the authors' description of their analysis: A later analysis counted about 80 million unique TCR beta chains across the 666 repertoires, and around 9.9 million of these chains were shared by at least two donors. A nearest-neighbor algorithm error-corrected the raw reads and collapsed the reads into unique sequences, merging closely related sequences to remove PCR and sequencing errors. CDR3 sequences were aligned to IMGT reference sequences to assign V, D and J gene segments. For a sequence to be retained, a match of at least six nucleotides was required to both a V gene segment and a J gene segment. A rearrangement counted as productive if the CDR3 had no stop codons and remained in frame with V and J, and every other rearrangement counted as non-productive. CDR3 was defined according to IMGT convention as the region running from the second conserved V-encoded cysteine to the conserved J-encoded phenylalanine. The earlier analysis of fewer than 750 of the donors excluded sequences that lacked an unambiguous match to a single V gene segment. In an earlier analysis of roughly 500 of the donors, V segments were called functional above 56.7% productive rearrangements and were called segregating when the between-donor standard deviation exceeded 5%. A statistical classification framework was built to diagnose cytomegalovirus status from the catalog of TCR beta chain sequences. A later analysis assigned V and J genes by comparing TCR nucleotide sequences with IMGT/GENE-DB human TR gene sequences. A later analysis assigned CDR3 sequences and most-parsimonious VDJ recombination scenarios with the TCRdist pipeline. In a later analysis, every TCR beta chain was defined by the combination of its CDR3 amino acid sequence and its V-gene family, and reads without a unique V-gene family were dropped. As a way to deal with suspected cross-contamination and a sequencing artifact, a later analysis dropped 500 to 700 nucleotide sequences that were highly shared and had low generation probability. In a later analysis, a clonal expansion index was calculated for each public chain from normalized within-repertoire ranks of inferred template counts. In a later analysis, generation probabilities were computed with a VDJ recombination model fitted to out-of-frame rearrangements, and the resulting probabilities were checked against IGoR. A later analysis scored TCR-TCR, TCR-HLA and TCR-CMV co-occurrence with hypergeometric tests, applying a repertoire-size bias correction to TCR pairs. A later analysis estimated false discovery rates by permuting HLA or CMV assignments 20 times. A later analysis grouped co-occurring TCRs with DBSCAN, adding TCRdist sequence similarity when clustering within HLA-allele-positive subsets. Co-occurrence clustering excluded repertoires with fewer than 30,000 or more than 120,000 public chains, plus five with anomalous nucleotide sharing. As stored in TCRdb, this immuneACCESS dataset retains in-frame rearrangements with V and J assigned. A fraction of the clones does not appear; measured against another copy, unresolved V genes explain less than half of the discrepancy, and the remainder lacks a known reason. V, J and clone size are those of that table, while D and trimming were read from the DNA. The sample has around 190,000 clones on record, around 73% of them singletons. The ten largest make up less than 3% of the sample.

The cohort was made up of roughly 670 healthy bone marrow donors. All cohort members were sampled while nominally healthy, although unrecorded immune exposures were likely present. The donor was CMV seronegative and belonged to the group of around 400 seronegative cohort members. Each donor provided a peripheral blood sample, and peripheral blood mononuclear cells were used for TCR beta sequencing. Genomic DNA was extracted from the blood cell samples with the Qiagen DNeasy Blood Extraction Kit. Study-wide findings and limitations: In a later analysis, TCR association rates were found to vary across HLA loci, with the most associated TCRs seen for DRB1 alleles and the fewest for HLA-C alleles. Cytomegalovirus status was reported to be diagnosed by the classifier with high specificity and sensitivity in both the original and validation cohorts. At a false discovery rate of 0.05, a later analysis linked 15,000 to 20,000 TCR beta sequences to specific HLA alleles. Some IMGT-functional V segments, including TRBV6-2 and TRBV6-3, could not be distinguished by the 87-base-pair reads and were therefore excluded. A further reported finding was that TCR beta sequences accurately predicted the HLA-A and HLA-B alleles for most subjects in the first cohort. According to the authors, the approach could potentially be generalized to other disease states and immunological phenotypes. In a later analysis, HLA-associated TCR beta chains were found to be more clonally expanded and to have lower generation probabilities than equally common non-associated chains. An association between a missense DCLRE1C variant and V-gene and J-gene trimming of TCR beta chains was found in a later genetic analysis and replicated in an independent cohort. In a later genetic analysis, fewer N-insertions in productive TCRs were reported among donors in an Asian-associated ancestry cluster than the roughly 700-donor mean. CMV serostatus was the only immune exposure information available for the cohort. Because counts were too low, 15 to 20 rarely observed V segments, including chromosome 9 orphons, were left out of the earlier analysis of some 640 of the donors. A group of highly shared sequence variants was considered likely to be a technical artifact of the sequencing pipeline. Presence/absence analyses assumed roughly uniform sequencing depth across donors, an assumption that may not hold. Linkage disequilibrium might explain the correlated functional status among segregating V segments, but an unknown experimental factor could not be excluded. Most CMV-associated TCR beta chains appeared to be HLA-restricted in a later analysis, and the HLA associations seemed to be driven largely by CMV exposure. This cohort had only TCR beta chains sequenced, and the lack of alpha or paired-chain data limited which features could be detected. When HLA alleles, especially DR and DQ, strongly co-occurred, TCR associations were difficult to assign to individual alleles. In vitro tests confirmed that a few of the cytomegalovirus-associated TCR beta chains recognize cytomegalovirus antigens. Broadly in line with IMGT annotations, most TCR beta V segments showed up in productive rearrangements about 87% or about 30% of the time in an earlier analysis of roughly 590 of the donors. Because some donors lacked HLA typing at each locus, the association tests relied only on the typed subset. Most TCR sequences were seen in very few donors, while some public TCRs were found in many individuals. The study gave a list of about 170 TCR beta chains associated with cytomegalovirus. A later analysis reported that several top co-occurrence clusters appeared linked to parvovirus B19, influenza, CMV and Epstein-Barr virus.

Looking up the germline V gene yields CDR1 MGHRA and CDR2 YSYEKL. The CDR3 measures 17 amino acids from cysteine to phenylalanine. The CDR3 DNA has 51 bases and is translated from base 1. The chain links TRBV4-1 with TRBJ2-5, with 13 central nucleotides matching TRBD2. The closer fit of TRBJ2-7 to the DNA end suggests the J call may be wrong. The sequenced sample was PBMCs. The TCR sequence derives from a woman younger than 45 in good health and CMV-seronegative. The CDR3 loop reads CASSQLWTSGRNYEQYF. The base sequence is TGCGCCAGCAGCCAACTCTGGACTAGCGGGAGAAACTACGAGCAGTACTTC.